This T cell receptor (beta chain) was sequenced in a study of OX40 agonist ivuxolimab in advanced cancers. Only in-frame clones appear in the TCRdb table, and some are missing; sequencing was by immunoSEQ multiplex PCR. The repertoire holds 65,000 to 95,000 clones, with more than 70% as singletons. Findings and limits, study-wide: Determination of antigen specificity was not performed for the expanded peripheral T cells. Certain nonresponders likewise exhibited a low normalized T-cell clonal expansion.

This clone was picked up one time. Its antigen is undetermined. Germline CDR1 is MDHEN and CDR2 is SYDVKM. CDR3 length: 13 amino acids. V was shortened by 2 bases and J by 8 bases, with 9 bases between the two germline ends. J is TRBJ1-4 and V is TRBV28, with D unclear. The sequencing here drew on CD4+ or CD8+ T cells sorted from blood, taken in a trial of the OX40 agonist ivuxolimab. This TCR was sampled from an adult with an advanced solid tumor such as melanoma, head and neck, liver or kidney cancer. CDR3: CASSLEVSEKLFF. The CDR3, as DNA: TGTGCCAGCAGTTTAGAGGTCTCGGAAAAACTGTTTTTT.